The 30 T cell receptor beta chains reported below all come from one sample, sequenced in a study of CD8 T cells in Susac syndrome. Roughly 0.5 to 1 ug RNA was reverse transcribed with random hexamers. From the immunoSEQ multiplex PCR reads, TCRdb called clonotypes with MiXCR, one entry per CDR3 protein. This table holds about 150,000 distinct CDR3 sequences, 95% found once. Sequenced material: CD8+ T cells from PBMCs. Every receptor here comes from a human donor with multiple sclerosis.

The V call is TRBV30, the J call TRBJ1-1; D gene uncertain. This CDR3 is 14 amino acids long. Germline loops: CDR1 GTSNPN, CDR2 SVGIG (reference sequence). Trimming shortened V by 0 bases and J by 4 bases, and 12 bases separated the two germline ends. The CDR3 nucleotides read TGTGCCTGGAGTGTAGGTTTTGAGGCCACTGAAGCTTTCTTT. Protein product: CAWSVGFEATEAFF.

The chain uses TRBV7-9 and TRBJ2-7; no definite D call. Germline V gene data show CDR1 as SEHNR and CDR2 as FQNEAQ (reference sequence). Trimming left V 2 bases short and J 5 bases short, with 16 bases between. The CDR3 covers 15 residues. CDR3 loop: CASSLSRHLEDEQYF. CDR3 in DNA: TGTGCCAGCAGCTTAAGTAGACACCTTGAGGACGAGCAGTACTTC.

The chain couples TRBV20-1 to TRBJ2-5; D is possibly TRBD2 (6 bases). V was cut by 1 base and J by 3 bases, with 9 bases left in between. The CDR3 is 13 amino acids. Germline values: CDR1 DFQATT, CDR2 SNEGSKA (reference sequence). In DNA form, the CDR3 reads TGCAGTGCTAGAGGGACGGGGGAAGAGACCCAGTACTTC. Translation gives CSARGTGEETQYF.

This clonotype was picked up one time. The rearrangement uses TRBV29-1 and TRBJ1-1; no clear D gene. The CDR3 covers 10 residues. The V end lost 7 bases, the J end lost 1 base, and 4 bases lay between the germline ends. Per the germline V gene, CDR1 is SQVTM and CDR2 is ANQGSEA. CDR3 in amino acids: CSGRNTEAFF. The CDR3 DNA follows: TGCAGCGGGAGGAACACTGAAGCTTTCTTT.

The J gene is TRBJ2-4, the V gene TRBV7-9; D gene unclear. The ends were cut back, 3 bases at V and 0 bases at J, with 9 bases in the middle. Germline V gives CDR1 SEHNR, CDR2 FQNEAQ (reference sequence). This CDR3 comprises 15 residues. The CDR3 DNA reads as TGTGCCAGCAGCTTTATTGGGCTAGCCAAAAACATTCAGTACTTC. It is translated as CASSFIGLAKNIQYF.

The chain is built from TRBV15 and TRBJ2-6; a possible D gene is TRBD2 (6 bases). Trimming cost V 5 bases and J 0 bases, with 11 bases left between them. Germline CDR1 reads LNHNV; CDR2 reads YYDKDF (reference sequence). CDR3 size: 16 residues. The CDR3 spells CATSGGVISGANVLTF. CDR3 coding DNA: TGTGCCACCAGCGGAGGGGTTATCTCTGGGGCCAACGTCCTGACTTTC.

The V and J genes are TRBV14 and TRBJ1-1, with D tentatively TRBD1 (6 bases). The CDR3 spans 16 residues. The V gene lost 4 bases and the J gene lost 0 bases, with 15 bases spanning the gap. The V gene's germline CDR1 is SGHDN and CDR2 FVKESK. The CDR3 DNA reads as TGTGCCAGCAGCCTCAGGGGCCTGAATTTGAACACTGAAGCTTTCTTT. This encodes CASSLRGLNLNTEAFF.

The chain couples TRBV19 to TRBJ2-1, with 11 bases lining up with TRBD2. CDR3 size: 15 residues. V lost 2 bases and J lost 7; bases outside the gene matches: 4. The germline V gene has CDR1 LNHDA and CDR2 SQIVND (reference sequence). The CDR3 spells CASSISSGGMNEQFF. CDR3 coding DNA: TGTGCCAGTAGTATATCTAGCGGGGGGATGAATGAGCAGTTCTTC.

The CDR3 DNA reads TGCAGTGCTAGCGACACTGAAGCTTTCTTT. Translating it yields CSASDTEAFF. The J gene is TRBJ1-1, the V gene TRBV20-1; no clear D. Trimming stripped 3 bases from V and 3 bases from J, with 2 bases between. Germline lookup yields CDR1 DFQATT and CDR2 SNEGSKA (reference sequence). This CDR3 is 10 amino acids long.

The rearrangement links TRBV12-3 or TRBV12-4 to TRBJ1-2; a weak D match, TRBD1 (5 bases). V lost 2 bases and J 4 bases, leaving 11 bases between the germline ends. This CDR3 region has 14 residues. The CDR3, as DNA: TGTGCCAGCAGTTTATCGGGGGTTATCTATGGCTACACCTTC. Translated: CASSLSGVIYGYTF.

The V and J genes are TRBV5-6 and TRBJ2-5; D remains unclear. Germline V gene data show CDR1 as SGHDT and CDR2 as YYEEEE. Trimming pared 0 bases from V and 3 bases from J, leaving 9 bases between. CDR3 length: 14 amino acids. The CDR3 spells CASSLVRPEETQYF. The CDR3 DNA reads as TGTGCCAGCAGCTTGGTAAGGCCTGAAGAGACCCAGTACTTC.

This clonotype occurred once. This chain joins TRBV19 and TRBJ2-3; D is perhaps TRBD1 (6 bases). The length of the CDR3 is 15 residues. Germline CDR1 reads LNHDA; CDR2 reads SQIVND (reference sequence). Trimming removed 1 base at V and 2 bases at J, with 10 bases between. The CDR3 here is CASSIVGGHTDTQYF. The DNA for the CDR3 is TGTGCCAGTAGTATAGTAGGGGGACACACAGATACGCAGTATTTT. Full variable domain (rest looked up from reference TRBV19 and TRBJ2-3): DGGITQSPKYLFRKEGQNVTLSCEQNLNHDAMYWYRQDPGQGLRLIYYSQIVNDFQKGDIAEGYSVSREKKESFPLTVTSAQKNPTAFYLCASSIVGGHTDTQYFGPGTRLTVL.

The chain carries TRBV29-1 and TRBJ2-7, with 7 bases aligning to TRBD2. CDR1 is SQVTM and CDR2 is ANQGSEA in the germline V gene. This CDR3 has 11 amino acids. J was trimmed by 5 bases and V by 7 bases; bases with no gene match: 5. The CDR3 coding sequence is TGCAGCGCCTCGCGGGGGAACGAGCAGTACGTC. This gives the protein CSASRGNEQYV.

The chain employs TRBV19 and TRBJ1-5; 9 nucleotides line up with TRBD1. The trim removed 5 bases at V and 7 bases at J, leaving 6 bases unmatched. CDR1 and CDR2 from the germline V gene are LNHDA and SQIVND (reference sequence). The length of the CDR3 is 14 residues. The CDR3 sequence is CASSPGQGTQPQHF. The CDR3 bases are TGTGCCAGTAGTCCGGGACAGGGCACGCAGCCCCAGCATTTT.

The chain carries TRBV15 and TRBJ2-2; TRBD1 matches at 8 bases. Looked up from germline, CDR1 is LNHNV and CDR2 is YYDKDF (reference sequence). CDR3 length: 17 residues. With V trimmed by 0 bases and J by 3 bases, 6 bases remained unmatched. CDR3 sequence (DNA): TGTGCCACCAGCAGAGATCTCCAGGGGGCCTACACCGGGGAGCTGTTTTTT. Its protein is CATSRDLQGAYTGELFF.

The CDR3 bases are TGTGCCAGCAGCTTAGACCCCAGCGGGCCCTACGAGCAGTACGTC. Its translation: CASSLDPSGPYEQYV. The rearrangement joins TRBV11-2 to TRBJ2-7, with D perhaps matching TRBD2 (6 bases). The CDR3 loop spans 15 amino acids. V was cut by 0 bases and J by 2 bases, with 11 bases left in between. Germline V gene sequence: CDR1 SGHAT, CDR2 FQNNGV.

CDR3 bases: TGCAGCGTTGAGGGGGGACAGTACTACGAGCAGTACTTC. This codes for CSVEGGQYYEQYF. The V gene is TRBV29-1, the J gene TRBJ2-7; perhaps TRBD1 as D (7 bases). Trimming pared 3 bases from V and 3 bases from J, leaving 12 bases between. The CDR3 totals 13 residues. Germline CDR1 reads SQVTM; CDR2 reads ANQGSEA.

The chain combines TRBV12-3 or TRBV12-4 with TRBJ2-3, with TRBD2 identical over 8 bases. V shed 7 bases, J shed 4 bases, and the junction held 7 bases outside the gene matches. CDR3 length: 14 residues. CDR3 protein: CASNGGAGADTQYF. CDR3 in DNA: TGTGCCAGCAACGGGGGGGCCGGGGCAGATACGCAGTATTTT.

The CDR3 region is CASDADTEAFF. The CDR3 DNA follows: TGTGCCAGCGACGCAGACACTGAAGCTTTCTTT. This rearrangement joins TRBV2 to TRBJ1-1; D uncertain. The CDR3 totals 11 residues. The V gene's germline CDR1 is SNHLY and CDR2 FYNNEI. V lost 8 bases to trimming and J lost 3 bases, with 7 bases between them.

The V call is TRBV4-1, the J call TRBJ2-7, with 7 nucleotides matching TRBD2. The length of the CDR3 is 15 residues. Losses at the gene ends were 5 bases for V and 3 bases for J; bases not matched to a gene: 10. The germline V gene has CDR1 MGHRA and CDR2 YSYEKL. CDR3 protein: CASSSRVAGGYEQYV. The CDR3 DNA sequence: TGCGCCAGCAGCTCCCGGGTAGCGGGCGGCTACGAGCAGTACGTC.

V and J are TRBV5-1 and TRBJ2-1; no reliable D call. V lost 0 bases and J 6 bases, leaving 10 bases between the germline ends. The CDR3 extends over 14 amino acids. Germline V gene sequence: CDR1 SGHRS, CDR2 YFSETQ. CDR3 residues: CASSLVRDSNEQFF. The DNA of the CDR3 is TGCGCCAGCAGCTTGGTTAGGGATAGCAATGAGCAGTTCTTC.

The chain joins TRBV13 to TRBJ1-6, with 9 nucleotides matching TRBD1. The CDR3 has 15 residues. V shed 5 bases and J 7 bases; nucleotides not matched to a gene: 6. CDR1 and CDR2 from the germline V gene are PRHDT and FYEKMQ (reference sequence). As DNA, the CDR3 is TGTGCCAGCAGCGTATGGGGGACAGGGAATTCACCCCTCCACTTT. Protein sequence: CASSVWGTGNSPLHF. The full variable domain, in which reference TRBV13 and TRBJ1-6 provide the parts outside the CDR3, is AAGVIQSPRHLIKEKRETATLKCYPIPRHDTVYWYQQGPGQDPQFLISFYEKMQSDKGSIPDRFSAQQFSDYHSELNMSSLELGDSALYFCASSVWGTGNSPLHFGNGTRLTVT.

This chain connects TRBV25-1 to TRBJ2-7; TRBD1 matches 8 bases. CDR1 and CDR2 from the germline V gene are MGHDK and SYGVNS. The CDR3 runs to 11 residues. The junction had 0 bases not matched to a gene; V was cut back by 4 bases and J by 7 bases. The CDR3 region is CASSGQGEQYV. CDR3 bases: TGTGCCAGCAGTGGACAGGGGGAGCAGTACGTC.

This chain connects TRBV13 to TRBJ2-1; D possibly corresponds to TRBD1 (5 bases). The germline V gene has CDR1 PRHDT and CDR2 FYEKMQ (reference sequence). V lost 5 bases to trimming and J lost 3 bases, with 11 bases between them. The CDR3 loop spans 14 amino acids. The CDR3 is CASSTSQGYNEQFF. CDR3 sequence (DNA): TGTGCCAGCAGCACCTCTCAGGGCTACAATGAGCAGTTCTTC.

CDR3 loop: CAITAGSPGANVLTF. DNA for the CDR3: TGTGCCATCACCGCAGGGTCCCCTGGGGCCAACGTCCTGACTTTC. The rearrangement joins TRBV10-3 to TRBJ2-6, with TRBD1 as a possible D gene (5 bases). Germline-derived CDR1 and CDR2 are ENHRY and SYGVKD. The CDR3 sequence is 15 residues long. Trimming removed 7 bases from V and 2 bases from J, with 12 bases in between.

This clonotype turned up a few times. The chain's CDR3 is CASSRGEGNQPQHF. The CDR3 DNA is TGTGCCAGCAGTCGGGGGGAGGGCAATCAGCCCCAGCATTTT. The rearrangement joins TRBV25-1 to TRBJ1-5, with a weak D call TRBD1 (5 bases). Germline CDR1 and CDR2: MGHDK and SYGVNS. This CDR3 spans 14 amino acids. Trimming removed 5 bases from V and 2 bases from J, with 10 bases in between.

V is TRBV5-1 and J is TRBJ2-7, with TRBD1 identical over 7 bases. Germline V gene lookup returns CDR1 SGHRS and CDR2 YFSETQ. Unmatched junction bases numbered 6, after V lost 3 bases and J lost 6 bases. There are 13 residues in the CDR3. CDR3: CASSYSTGLEQYV. CDR3 DNA: TGCGCCAGCAGCTATTCGACAGGGCTCGAGCAGTACGTC.

The chain combines TRBV12-3 or TRBV12-4 with TRBJ1-2; D is ambiguous. The CDR3 covers 16 residues. Trimming took 1 base from V and 2 from J, leaving 14 bases between them. The DNA for the CDR3 is TGTGCCAGCAGTTTAGACGGTGCCCCAAGGAACTATGGCTACACCTTC. It translates to CASSLDGAPRNYGYTF.

The J gene is TRBJ1-2, the V gene TRBV7-9; D is undetermined. V lost 1 base, J lost 0 bases, and 12 bases lay in between. The CDR3 contains 16 residues. Germline V lookup: CDR1 SEHNR, CDR2 FQNEAQ (reference sequence). The CDR3 DNA follows: TGTGCCAGCAGCTTAGTGGACCGACCCGCTAACTATGGCTACACCTTC. It encodes CASSLVDRPANYGYTF.

The chain has TRBV20-1 and TRBJ1-6, with D perhaps TRBD1 (5 bases). Between the trimmed V and J ends, which lost 5 bases and 9 bases, there was a span of 23 bases. CDR1 is DFQATT, CDR2 SNEGSKA, per germline (reference sequence). The CDR3 extends over 16 amino acids. In DNA, the CDR3 is TGCAGTGCTCCTAGTAAAAGGGGCACTAACGGTTCACCCCTCCACTTT. This codes for CSAPSKRGTNGSPLHF.